This TCR beta chain was captured by sequencing in a study of blood T cells in healthy people across ages. Study findings and constraints: Across the age range, TCR beta diversity per million T cells fell in a roughly linear way. Any conclusive comparison of naive versus antigen-experienced cells was prevented by using unsorted PBMCs.

V was trimmed by 4 bases and J by 2 bases, leaving 16 bases between them. Germline V gene sequence: CDR1 ENHRY, CDR2 SYGVKD. The CDR3 spans 16 residues. With regard to this clonotype: As yet, its antigen is unknown.

For the second PCR, which ran for roughly 7 to 11 cycles, a sample-barcoded 5' primer and a J-beta primer mix were used. A template-switch adaptor containing 12 random nucleotides labeled each cDNA molecule. TCRdb processed the 5' RACE reads anew with MiXCR; each CDR3 protein has one entry. Of over 1,500,000 distinct CDR3 sequences detected, about 39% appear once; the ten largest clones hold under 30%. With each sample, at least 5.5 micrograms of total RNA were extracted. The clonotype was recovered from a human donor in good health. Sequencing was performed on blood. The chain has TRBV10-3 and TRBJ2-3; D perhaps matches TRBD2 (7 bases). CDR3 protein: CAISGMGGLPTDTQYF. The CDR3 region has the DNA TGTGCCATCAGTGGAATGGGGGGGCTCCCCACAGATACGCAGTATTTT.